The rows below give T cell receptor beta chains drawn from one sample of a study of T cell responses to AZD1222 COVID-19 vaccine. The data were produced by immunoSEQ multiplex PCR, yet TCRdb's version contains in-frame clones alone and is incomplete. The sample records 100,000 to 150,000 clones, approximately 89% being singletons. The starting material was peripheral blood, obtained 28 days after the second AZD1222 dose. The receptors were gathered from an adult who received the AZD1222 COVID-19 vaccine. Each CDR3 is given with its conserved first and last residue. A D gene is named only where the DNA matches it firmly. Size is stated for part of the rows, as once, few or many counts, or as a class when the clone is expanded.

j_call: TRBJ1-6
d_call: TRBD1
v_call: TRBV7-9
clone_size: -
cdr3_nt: TGTGCCAGCAGCTCTGGACAGGGGAATTCACCCCTCCACTTT
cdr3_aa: CASSSGQGNSPLHF

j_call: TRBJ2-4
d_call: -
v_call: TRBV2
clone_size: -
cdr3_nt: TGTGCCAGCAGTGAGGGGGAGGGTTCGGGACAGAAAAACATTCAGTACTTC
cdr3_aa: CASSEGEGSGQKNIQYF

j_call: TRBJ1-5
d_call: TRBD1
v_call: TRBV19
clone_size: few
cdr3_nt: TGTGCCAGTTCCCGGGACAGGGATCAGCCCCAGCATTTT
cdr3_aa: CASSRDRDQPQHF

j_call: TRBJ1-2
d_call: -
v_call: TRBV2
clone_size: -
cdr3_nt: TGTGCCAGCAGTGTAGGGACGATGAACTACACCTTC
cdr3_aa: CASSVGTMNYTF

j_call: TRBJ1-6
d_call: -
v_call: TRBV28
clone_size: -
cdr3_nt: TGTGCCAGCAGCGACCTGGATGGCGGTTCACCCCTCCACTTT
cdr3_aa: CASSDLDGGSPLHF

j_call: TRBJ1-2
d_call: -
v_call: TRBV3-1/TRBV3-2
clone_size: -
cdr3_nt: TGTGCCAGCAGCCAAGGAGGAGAGAGCTATGGCTACACCTTC
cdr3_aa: CASSQGGESYGYTF

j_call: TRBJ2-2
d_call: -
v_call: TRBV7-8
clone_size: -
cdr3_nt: TGTGCCAGCAGCCTACCCCCTCAGAACACCGGGGAGCTGTTTTTT
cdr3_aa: CASSLPPQNTGELFF

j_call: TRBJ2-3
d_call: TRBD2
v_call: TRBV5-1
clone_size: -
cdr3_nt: TGCGCCAGCAGCCTAAGCGGGGGGAACATAGATACGCAGTATTTT
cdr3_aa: CASSLSGGNIDTQYF

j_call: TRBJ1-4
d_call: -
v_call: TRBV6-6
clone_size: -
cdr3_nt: TGTGCCAGCAGTTACGGGGGGGAGCGTGGTGAAAAACTGTTTTTT
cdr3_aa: CASSYGGERGEKLFF

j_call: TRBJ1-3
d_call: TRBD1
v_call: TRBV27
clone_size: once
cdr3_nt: TGTGCCAGCAGGCCACAGGGGGCGTCGGGAAACACCATATATTTT
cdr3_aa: CASRPQGASGNTIYF

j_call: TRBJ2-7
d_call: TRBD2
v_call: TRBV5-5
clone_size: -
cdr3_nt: TGTGCCAGCAGCTTGCGGCTAGCGGGGGTATACGAGCAGTACTTC
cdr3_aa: CASSLRLAGVYEQYF

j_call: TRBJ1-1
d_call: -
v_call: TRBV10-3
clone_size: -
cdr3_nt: TGTGCCATCAGTGAGGTAGGAACTGAAGCTTTCTTT
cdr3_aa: CAISEVGTEAFF

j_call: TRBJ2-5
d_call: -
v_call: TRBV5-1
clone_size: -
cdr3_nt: TGCGCCAGCAAGTCCTGGACAGCCCAAGAGACCCAGTACTTC
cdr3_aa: CASKSWTAQETQYF

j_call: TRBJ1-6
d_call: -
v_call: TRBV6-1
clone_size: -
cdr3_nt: TGTGCCAGCAGTGCGGGGGGTTTGTCCTATAATTCACCCCTCCACTTT
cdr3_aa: CASSAGGLSYNSPLHF

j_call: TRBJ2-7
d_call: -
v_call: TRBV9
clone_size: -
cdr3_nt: TGTGCCAGCAGCCAACCCCATTGGGGGGCCTCCTACGAGCAGTACTTC
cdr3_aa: CASSQPHWGASYEQYF

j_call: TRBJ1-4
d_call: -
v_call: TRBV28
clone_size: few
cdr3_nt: TGTGCCAGCAGTTTATCCAGGGCGTCTACTAATGAAAAACTGTTTTTT
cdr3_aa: CASSLSRASTNEKLFF

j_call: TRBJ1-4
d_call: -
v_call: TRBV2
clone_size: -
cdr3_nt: TGTGCCAGCAGCTTCTCCGGGACAACTAATGAAAAACTGTTTTTT
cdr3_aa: CASSFSGTTNEKLFF

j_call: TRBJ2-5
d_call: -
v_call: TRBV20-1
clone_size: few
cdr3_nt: TGCAGTGCTAGTACCGGGGGCGTGGGGGAGACCCAGTACTTC
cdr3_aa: CSASTGGVGETQYF

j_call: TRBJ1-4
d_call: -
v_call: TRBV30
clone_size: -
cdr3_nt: TGTGCCTGGGGGGATGAAAAACTGTTTTTT
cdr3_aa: CAWGDEKLFF

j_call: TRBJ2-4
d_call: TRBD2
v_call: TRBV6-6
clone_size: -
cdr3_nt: TGTGCCAGCAGTCGGGCGGGAGAAAACATTCAGTACTTC
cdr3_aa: CASSRAGENIQYF

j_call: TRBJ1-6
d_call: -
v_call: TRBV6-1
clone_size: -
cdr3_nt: TGTGCCAGCAGTGAAGTTGAGGGGAGCTCCTATAATTCACCCCTCCACTTT
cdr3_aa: CASSEVEGSSYNSPLHF

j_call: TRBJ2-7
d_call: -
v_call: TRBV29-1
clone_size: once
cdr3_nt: TGCAGCGTTGAAAAAGGGGGGGCATACGAGCAGTACTTC
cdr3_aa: CSVEKGGAYEQYF

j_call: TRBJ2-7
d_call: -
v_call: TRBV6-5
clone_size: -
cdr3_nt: TGTGCCAGCAGTCCCGGGACGGGACCTTACGAGCAGTACTTC
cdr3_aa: CASSPGTGPYEQYF

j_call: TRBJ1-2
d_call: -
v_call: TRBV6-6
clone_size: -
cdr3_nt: TGTGCCAGCAGTTACGCCGACTCGGGCTACACCTTC
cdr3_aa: CASSYADSGYTF

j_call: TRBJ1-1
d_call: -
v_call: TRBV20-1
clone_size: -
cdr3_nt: TGCAGTGCTAGTCACCTGGACACTGAAGCTTTCTTT
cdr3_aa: CSASHLDTEAFF

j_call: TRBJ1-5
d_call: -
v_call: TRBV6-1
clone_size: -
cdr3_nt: TGTGCCAGCAGTGAAGCAGGGGGAGGCCAGCCCCAGCATTTT
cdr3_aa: CASSEAGGGQPQHF

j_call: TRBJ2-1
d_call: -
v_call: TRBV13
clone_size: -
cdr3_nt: TGTGCCAGCACGAGTGGCAATGAGCAGTTCTTC
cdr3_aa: CASTSGNEQFF

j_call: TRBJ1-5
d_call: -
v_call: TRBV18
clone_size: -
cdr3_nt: TGTGCCAGCTCACCCCGGGACCTAGGCAATCAGCCCCAGCATTTT
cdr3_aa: CASSPRDLGNQPQHF

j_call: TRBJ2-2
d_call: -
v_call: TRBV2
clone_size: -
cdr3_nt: TGTGCCAGCAGTGTGGCAGGTTCCCCCACCGGGGAGCTGTTTTTT
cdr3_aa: CASSVAGSPTGELFF

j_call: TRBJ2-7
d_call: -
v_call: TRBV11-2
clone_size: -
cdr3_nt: TGTGCCAGCAGCTTGGAGTTTAACGGCGAGCAGTACTTC
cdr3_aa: CASSLEFNGEQYF

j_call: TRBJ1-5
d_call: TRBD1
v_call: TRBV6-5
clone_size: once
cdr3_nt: TGTGCCAGCAGCTACGGACAGGGGAAGGGCAATCAGCCCCAGCATTTT
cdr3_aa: CASSYGQGKGNQPQHF

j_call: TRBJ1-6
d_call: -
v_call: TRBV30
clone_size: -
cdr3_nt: TGTGCCTGGAGTGCGGGACACGGGAATTCACCCCTCCACTTT
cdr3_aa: CAWSAGHGNSPLHF

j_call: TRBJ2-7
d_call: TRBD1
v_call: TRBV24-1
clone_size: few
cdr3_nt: TGTGCCACCAGTGAGCGCCGGACAGGGGGAGACTACGAGCAGTACTTC
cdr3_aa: CATSERRTGGDYEQYF

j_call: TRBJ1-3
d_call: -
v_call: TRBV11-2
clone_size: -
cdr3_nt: TGTGCCAGCAGCTTAGCTATCCGGGGACAAATTTCTGGAAACACCATATATTTT
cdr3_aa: CASSLAIRGQISGNTIYF

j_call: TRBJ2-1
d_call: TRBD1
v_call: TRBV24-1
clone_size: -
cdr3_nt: TGTGCCACCAGTGTCCAACAGGGGTTGGGATACAATGAGCAGTTCTTC
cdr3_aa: CATSVQQGLGYNEQFF